Listed below are T cell receptor beta chains from one sample, sequenced in a study of blood T cell repertoires in COVID-19. Assay used: immunoSEQ multiplex PCR; TCRdb lists only in-frame clones, some missing. The table records about 160,000 clones, approximately 82% of them present only once. Sequenced: peripheral blood. The receptor source for this set is a human donor with acute or convalescent COVID-19. The donor label of this sample is uncertain. Both conserved end residues are part of each CDR3. D genes are given only for firm matches. The size of a clone is reported for some rows only, either as once, few or many, or as a class for expanded clones.

>TRBD1|NA|TRBJ1-5|TRBV4-1
CASSPQGWEPQHF
TGCGCCAGCAGCCCACAGGGGTGGGAGCCCCAGCATTTT
>TRBD2|NA|TRBJ2-3|TRBV5-8
CASSLLTSGGSTDTQYF
TGTGCCAGCAGCTTATTAACTAGCGGGGGTAGCACAGATACGCAGTATTTT
>TRBD1|NA|TRBJ1-3|TRBV15
CATSRAGGQGGNTIYF
TGTGCCACCAGCAGAGCGGGGGGACAGGGCGGAAACACCATATATTTT
>NA|NA|TRBJ2-6|TRBV10-3
CAISQDSSGANVLTF
TGTGCCATCAGTCAAGACAGCTCTGGGGCCAACGTCCTGACTTTC
>TRBD1|NA|TRBJ1-5|TRBV7-9
CASSPSTGALSNQPQHF
TGTGCCAGCAGCCCGAGTACAGGGGCCCTTAGCAATCAGCCCCAGCATTTT
>NA|NA|TRBJ1-4|TRBV18
CASSPRSGEKLFF
TGTGCCAGCTCACCGCGGAGCGGGGAAAAACTGTTTTTT
>NA|NA|TRBJ2-3|TRBV7-9
CASSFSGARTDTQYF
TGTGCCAGCAGCTTCTCAGGGGCTCGCACAGATACGCAGTATTTT
>NA|NA|TRBJ2-7|TRBV6-5
CASSRPRGYEQYF
TGTGCCAGCAGCCGTCCTCGGGGGTACGAGCAGTACTTC
>TRBD1|NA|TRBJ1-6|TRBV2
CASSRDRAYNSPLHF
TGTGCCAGCAGTCGGGACAGGGCCTATAATTCACCCCTCCACTTT
>NA|NA|TRBJ2-1|TRBV29-1
CSVIEGTTRTYNEQFF
TGCAGCGTTATAGAGGGTACGACCCGTACGTACAATGAGCAGTTCTTC
>TRBD1|NA|TRBJ1-2|TRBV7-2
CASSHNRGGYTF
TGTGCCAGCAGTCACAACAGGGGTGGCTACACCTTC
>TRBD2|NA|TRBJ2-3|TRBV3-1/TRBV3-2
CASSQGGGSGPDTQYF
TGTGCCAGCAGCCAAGGGGGGGGATCAGGGCCAGATACGCAGTATTTT
>TRBD2|NA|TRBJ2-5|TRBV30
CAWSFGLAGVETQYF
TGTGCCTGGAGTTTCGGACTAGCGGGGGTAGAGACCCAGTACTTC
>NA|once|TRBJ1-2|TRBV18
CASSPRQGEDGYTF
TGTGCCAGCTCACCACGGCAGGGTGAAGATGGCTACACCTTC
>NA|NA|TRBJ2-6|TRBV3-1/TRBV3-2
CASSRGVGDSGANVLTF
TGTGCCAGCAGCCGCGGGGTGGGGGACTCTGGGGCCAACGTCCTGACTTTC
>TRBD2|NA|TRBJ2-3|TRBV30
CAWSGGLAGGQDTQYF
TGTGCCTGGAGCGGGGGACTAGCGGGGGGCCAAGATACGCAGTATTTT
>NA|NA|TRBJ1-2|TRBV27
CASSHQRQNYGYTF
TGTGCCAGCAGTCACCAGAGACAGAACTATGGCTACACCTTC
>TRBD1|NA|TRBJ1-2|TRBV18
CASSSQRQGANYGYTF
TGTGCCAGCTCATCCCAACGACAGGGGGCTAACTATGGCTACACCTTC
>NA|NA|TRBJ1-4|TRBV18
CASSEGQNEKLFF
TGTGCCAGCTCAGAAGGACAGAATGAAAAACTGTTTTTT
>NA|NA|TRBJ1-1|TRBV18
CASSGQGEAFF
TGTGCCAGCTCTGGTCAGGGCGAAGCTTTCTTT